This TCR beta chain originates from a study of breast tumors, draining lymph nodes, adjacent tissues (dated by TCRdb to the mid-2010s). Broadly, across the study: In breast cancer patients, the study compared the TCR beta repertoires of tumor, adjacent nontumor tissue and axillary lymph nodes. In human breast cancer, the study set out to evaluate how tumor, surrounding tissue and draining lymph node repertoires relate to one another and whether T cells may move between these sites.

On the study overall, not on this receptor specifically: T-cell repertoire diversity in tumors was found to be lower than in lymph nodes but higher than in nontumor tissue, and preferential V and J gene usage was observed. The conclusion that tumor T cells originate in lymph nodes was presented as consistent with a hypothesis rather than as directly demonstrated. The similarity between tumor and nontumor tissue repertoires was significantly greater in luminal-like breast cancer than in basal-like breast cancer. A scenario in which most tumor T cells derive from the lymph node and then expand within tumor tissue was judged to be consistent with the data.

The CDR3 runs 16 residues from the cysteine to the phenylalanine. The DNA shown is the 48-base CDR3, in frame from base 1. The junction shows trimming of 1 base on V and 2 bases on J, plus 15 bases between the germline ends. Reading the germline V gene (reference sequence) gives CDR1 SGHNT and CDR2 YYREEE. Lymph node samples were obtained from the axillary draining lymph nodes of breast cancer patients. The sequencing machine was an Illumina HiSeq 2000. Multiplex PCR amplification was used to generate the TCR beta chain libraries. High-throughput sequencing was used to analyze the amplified TCR beta chain products. TCRdb trimmed public reads at Q25 via fastp, called clones via MiXCR and kept in-frame beta chains. One record per CDR3 amino acid sequence lists the most common genes and DNA. The sample table holds 100,000 or so distinct CDR3 sequences, of which about 20% were seen once. Together, the top ten hold approximately 1.2% of the sample.

For this clonotype: There is no known antigen for this receptor. Per-base qualities were not stored, and no clone one base away is much larger.

Sequenced input: axillary lymph node tissue. The receptor was derived from a female donor with breast cancer. Some clones in this sample may be carry-over from other donors' samples. The V and J genes are TRBV5-4 and TRBJ1-1; matching of 6 bases hints at TRBD1 as the D gene. The encoded CDR3 is CASSLPPGQTNTEAFF. The nucleotide sequence reads as follows: TGTGCCAGCAGCTTGCCGCCGGGACAAACAAACACTGAAGCTTTCTTT.